This T cell receptor beta chain is drawn from a study of T cell responses to AZD1222 COVID-19 vaccine. Study context: Second doses were pooled across both intervals (about 4 or about 12 weeks).

Findings and limits, study-wide: Across spike, vaccine-associated CD4 TCRs were found, dominant at 160-218 and 743-854. Possibly, clonal diversity was underestimated; donors were largely white British and included more females.

Sequencing was performed with immunoSEQ multiplex PCR; in TCRdb, only in-frame clones are kept and a portion is missing. This sample yields over 110,000 clones, of which 91% are seen a single time; about 3% belongs to the top ten. The germline gives CDR1 MNHNY, CDR2 SVGAGI (reference sequence). CDR3 length: 13 residues. Worth noting for this clone: Antigen specificity is unknown.

This specimen was peripheral blood, taken on day 0 of AZD1222 vaccination. The genes are TRBV6-6 and TRBJ1-5; D is unresolved. The clonotype originates from an adult in good health. The CDR3 loop is CGEAEGGNQPQHF. DNA for the CDR3: TGTGGGGAAGCGGAGGGAGGCAATCAGCCCCAGCATTTT.